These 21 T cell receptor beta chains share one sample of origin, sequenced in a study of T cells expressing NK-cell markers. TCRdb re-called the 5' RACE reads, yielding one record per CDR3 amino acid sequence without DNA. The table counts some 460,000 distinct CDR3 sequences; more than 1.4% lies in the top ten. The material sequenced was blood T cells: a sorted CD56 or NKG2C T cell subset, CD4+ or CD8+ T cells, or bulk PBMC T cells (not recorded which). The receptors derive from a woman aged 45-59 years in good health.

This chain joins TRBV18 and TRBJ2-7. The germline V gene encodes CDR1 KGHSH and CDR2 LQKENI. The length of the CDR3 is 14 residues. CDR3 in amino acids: CASSGRTGPYEQYF.

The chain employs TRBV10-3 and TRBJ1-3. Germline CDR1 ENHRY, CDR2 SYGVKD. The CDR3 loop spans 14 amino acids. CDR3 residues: CAIRGAGSGNTIYF.

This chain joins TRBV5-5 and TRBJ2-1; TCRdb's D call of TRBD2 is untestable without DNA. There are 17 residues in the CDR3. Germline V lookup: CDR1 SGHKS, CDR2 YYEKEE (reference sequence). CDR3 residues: CASSSIFGLAVYNEQFF.

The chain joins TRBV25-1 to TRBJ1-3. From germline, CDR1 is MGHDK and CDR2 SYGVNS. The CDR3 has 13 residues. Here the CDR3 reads CASSGGIGNTIYF.

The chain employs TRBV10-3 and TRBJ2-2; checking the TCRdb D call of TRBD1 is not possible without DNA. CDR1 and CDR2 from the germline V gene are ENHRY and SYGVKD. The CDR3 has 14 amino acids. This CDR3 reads CAINGQGNTGELFF.

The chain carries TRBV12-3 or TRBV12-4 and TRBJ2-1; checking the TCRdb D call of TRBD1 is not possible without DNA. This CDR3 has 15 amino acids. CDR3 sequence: CASSPTGRPQKEQFF.

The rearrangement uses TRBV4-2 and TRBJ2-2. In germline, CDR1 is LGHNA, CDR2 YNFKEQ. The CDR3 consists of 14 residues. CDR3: CASSQEVFPGELFF.

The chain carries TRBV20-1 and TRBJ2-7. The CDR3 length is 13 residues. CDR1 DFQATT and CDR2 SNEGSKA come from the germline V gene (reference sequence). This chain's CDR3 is CSARIAGVYEQYF.

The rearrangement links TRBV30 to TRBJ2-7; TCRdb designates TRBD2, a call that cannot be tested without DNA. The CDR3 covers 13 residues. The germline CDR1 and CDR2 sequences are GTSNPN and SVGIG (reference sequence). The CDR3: CAWSGGLPGEQYF.

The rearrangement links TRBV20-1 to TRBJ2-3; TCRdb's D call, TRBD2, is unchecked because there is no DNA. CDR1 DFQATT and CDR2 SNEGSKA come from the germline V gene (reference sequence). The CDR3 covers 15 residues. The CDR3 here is CSASALAGSTDTQYF.

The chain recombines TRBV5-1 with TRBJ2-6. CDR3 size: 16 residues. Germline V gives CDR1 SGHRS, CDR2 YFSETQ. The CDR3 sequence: CASSLDGAQGANVLTF.

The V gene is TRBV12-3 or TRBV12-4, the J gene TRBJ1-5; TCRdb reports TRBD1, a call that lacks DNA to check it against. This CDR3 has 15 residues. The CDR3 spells CASTAQGVSNQPQHF.

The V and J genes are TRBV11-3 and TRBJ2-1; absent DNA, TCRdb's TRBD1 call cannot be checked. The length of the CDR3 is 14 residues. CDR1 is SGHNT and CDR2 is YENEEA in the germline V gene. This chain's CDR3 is CASSFGPSHNEQFF.

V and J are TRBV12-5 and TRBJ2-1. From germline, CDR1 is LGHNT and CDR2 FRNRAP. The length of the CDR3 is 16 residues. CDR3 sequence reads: CASGLQAGVPYNEQFF. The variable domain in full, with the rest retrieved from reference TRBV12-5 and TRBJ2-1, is DARVTQTPRHKVTEMGQEVTMRCQPILGHNTVFWYRQTMMQGLELLAYFRNRAPLDDSGMPKDRFSAEMPDATLATLKIQPSEPRDSAVYFCASGLQAGVPYNEQFFGPGTRLTVL.

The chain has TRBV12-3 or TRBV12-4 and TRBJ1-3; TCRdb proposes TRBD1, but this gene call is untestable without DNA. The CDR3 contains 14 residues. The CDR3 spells CASTRGGSGNTIYF.

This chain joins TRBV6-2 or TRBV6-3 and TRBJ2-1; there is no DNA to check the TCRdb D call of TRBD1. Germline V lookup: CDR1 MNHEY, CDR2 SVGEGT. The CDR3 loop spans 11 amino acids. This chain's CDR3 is CASSHGQGWFF.

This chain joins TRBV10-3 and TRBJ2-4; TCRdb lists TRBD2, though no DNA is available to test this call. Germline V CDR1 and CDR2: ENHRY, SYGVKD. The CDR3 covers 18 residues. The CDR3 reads CAISEGEGSPPLRNIQYF.

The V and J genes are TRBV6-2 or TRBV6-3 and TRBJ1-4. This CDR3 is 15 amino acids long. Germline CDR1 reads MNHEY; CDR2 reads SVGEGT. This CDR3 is CASSEPRGTNEKLFF.

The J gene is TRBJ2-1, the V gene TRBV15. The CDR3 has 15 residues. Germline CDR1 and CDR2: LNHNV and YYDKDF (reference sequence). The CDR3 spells CATSEDYLSYNEQFF.

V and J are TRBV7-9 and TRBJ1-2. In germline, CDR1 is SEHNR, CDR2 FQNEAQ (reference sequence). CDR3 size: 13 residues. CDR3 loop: CASTQAGSYGYTF.

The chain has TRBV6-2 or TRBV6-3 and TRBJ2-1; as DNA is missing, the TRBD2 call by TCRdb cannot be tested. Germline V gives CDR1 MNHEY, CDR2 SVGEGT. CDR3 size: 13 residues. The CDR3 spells CASRVSGDNEQFF.